Sequencing of this T cell receptor beta chain was carried out in a study of T cell changes during pregnancy in multiple sclerosis. The method was immunoSEQ multiplex PCR; TCRdb's version includes in-frame clones alone and lacks a portion of them. The data hold roughly 60,000 clones, with over 80% observed a single time. This CDR3 region has 18 residues. The germline V gene encodes CDR1 MGHDK and CDR2 SYGVNS. The V segment lost 2 bases and the J segment 5 bases; nucleotides outside the gene matches: 10. The sequences come from CD4+ T cells from peripheral blood mononuclear cells, collected in the first trimester of pregnancy. The V gene is TRBV25-1, the J gene TRBJ1-6; 9 bases map to TRBD1. The receptor was isolated from a female donor with multiple sclerosis, enrolled in a pregnancy study. CDR3 sequence: CASSERDRDRFHNSPLHF. CDR3 sequence (DNA): TGTGCCAGCAGTGAAAGGGACAGGGACCGTTTCCATAATTCACCCCTCCACTTT.